Here is one T cell receptor (beta chain) with its context. Its antigen is unknown. Sequenced using an Illumina HiSeq 2000. 5'RACE template switching, by which a universal primer site and unique molecular identifiers were added, was used to make TCR beta cDNA libraries. cDNA synthesis was primed from the TCR beta constant segment and was followed by two successive PCR amplification steps. Processing in the source paper ran as follows. MIGEC was used to demultiplex reads and group reads by UMI, and MiTCR was used to assemble and quantify clonotypes. To exclude erroneous sequences, any TCR cDNA sequence not supported by at least two reads was discarded. The tcR package was used for downstream repertoire analysis, with clonotypes matched between fractions based on CDR3 nucleotide sequence plus V segment. VDJmatch was used to annotate antigen specificity against VDJdb, with one amino acid substitution allowed in CDR3. TCRdb reprocessed the sequencing reads and holds a single record per CDR3 protein sequence, with no DNA. These V and J calls rely on TCRdb rather than the paper's analysis. This sample's table has entries for over 120,000 distinct CDR3 sequences. 10% to 15% of the sample is in the top ten clones.

The entry originates in a study of T cells expressing NK-cell markers (dated by TCRdb to the early 2020s). Regarding the research as a whole: In sorted CD3+CD56+NKG2C+, CD3+CD56+NKG2C- and CD3+CD56-NKG2C+ T-cell subsets from eight donors, TCR beta-chain repertoires were profiled. Seven of the eight sequenced donors were HCMV-seropositive and one was HCMV-seronegative. The eight sequenced donors were randomly selected healthy volunteers, three men and five women. The libraries were sequenced on Illumina HiSeq 2000/2500, MiSeq or NextSeq, producing 2 x 150 bp reads.

HCMV-specific IgG was detected in serum with a commercial ELISA kit to determine HCMV serostatus. Peripheral blood mononuclear cells were isolated from blood by Ficoll density gradient centrifugation. Broader findings and caveats from the paper: Those dominant clonotypes were again the most abundant among CD3+CD56-NKG2C+ cells in a handful of donors, at about 25-60.1%. For roughly six donors, the dominant CD3+CD56+NKG2C+ clonotypes were among the top 10 CD8+ clonotypes and accounted for roughly 1.0-7.5% of CD8+ T cells. It remained unclear whether the expanded NKG2C-expressing T cell clones were specific for HCMV antigens.

The cysteine opens and the phenylalanine closes a CDR3 of 13 amino acids. This entry has no DNA. CDR1 is given as SGHNT and CDR2 as YYREEE, both from the germline V gene (reference sequence). Recombination linked TRBV5-4 to TRBJ2-5; lacking DNA, the TRBD1 call made by TCRdb goes unchecked. This TCR derives from a man between 18 and 35 years old in good health. Donor details come from another sample of the same person, matched by shared clones. The sequenced material came from blood T cells: a sorted CD56 or NKG2C T cell subset, CD4+ or CD8+ T cells, or bulk PBMC T cells (not recorded which). This receptor carries the CDR3 CASSFGGQETQYF.